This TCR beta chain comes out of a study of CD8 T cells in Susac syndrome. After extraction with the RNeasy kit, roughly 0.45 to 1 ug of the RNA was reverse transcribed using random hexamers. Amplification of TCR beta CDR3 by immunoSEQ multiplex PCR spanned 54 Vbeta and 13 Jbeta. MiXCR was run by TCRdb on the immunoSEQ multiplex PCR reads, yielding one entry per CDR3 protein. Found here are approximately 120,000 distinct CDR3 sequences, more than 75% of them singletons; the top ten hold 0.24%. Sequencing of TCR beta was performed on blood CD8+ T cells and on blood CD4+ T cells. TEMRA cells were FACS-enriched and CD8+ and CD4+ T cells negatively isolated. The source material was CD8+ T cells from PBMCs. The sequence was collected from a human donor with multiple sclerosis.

CDR3 amino acids: CASSLDRGQFVQFF. CDR3 DNA sequence: TGTGCCAGCAGCTTGGACAGGGGGCAGTTCGTGCAGTTCTTC. This chain joins TRBV5-4 and TRBJ2-1; TRBD1 agrees at 9 bases. Germline V gene sequence: CDR1 SGHNT, CDR2 YYREEE (reference sequence). V gave up 0 bases and J gave up 12 bases; unmatched junction bases: 7. This CDR3 is built from 14 residues.